This T cell receptor beta chain was identified during a study of graft-versus-host responses after intestinal transplantation. Here immunoSEQ multiplex PCR was the method, and the copy in TCRdb shows in-frame clones only, minus some. The table includes tens of thousands of clones, about 90% detected once. Unmatched junction bases numbered 6, after V lost 2 bases and J lost 6 bases. The germline CDR1 and CDR2 sequences are SGHTA and FQGNSA. The CDR3 has 15 amino acids. In regard to this clone: Its antigen is unidentified.

Overall study findings and caveats: Early post-transplant falls in HvG clones accompanied the peak levels of circulating GvH clones. Graft-donor T cell macrochimerism coincided with high graft-versus-host to host-versus-graft clonal ratios in allografts.

The sequencing here drew on unstimulated CD4+ T cells sorted from spleen or lymph node cells, taken before transplant. The chain employs TRBV7-2 and TRBJ2-7; 11 bases match TRBD1. The receptor was derived from a human donor who was the organ donor for an intestinal transplant. The CDR3 reads CASSLPGQGAPEQYF. The CDR3 DNA reads as TGTGCCAGCAGCTTACCCGGACAGGGGGCCCCCGAGCAGTACTTC.